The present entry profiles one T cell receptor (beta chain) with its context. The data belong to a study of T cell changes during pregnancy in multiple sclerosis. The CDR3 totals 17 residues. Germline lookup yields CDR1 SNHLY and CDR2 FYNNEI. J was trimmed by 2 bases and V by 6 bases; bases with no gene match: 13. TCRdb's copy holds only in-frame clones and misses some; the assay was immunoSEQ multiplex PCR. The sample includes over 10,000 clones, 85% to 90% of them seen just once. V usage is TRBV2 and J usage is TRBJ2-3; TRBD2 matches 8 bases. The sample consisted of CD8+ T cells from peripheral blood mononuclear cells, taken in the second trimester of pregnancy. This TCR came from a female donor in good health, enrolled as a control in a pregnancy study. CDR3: CASSSPGSGGYTDTQYF. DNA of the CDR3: TGTGCCAGCAGCTCGCCCGGGAGCGGGGGTTACACAGATACGCAGTATTTT.